The clone carrying this TCR beta chain qualifies as medium-sized. The data stem from a study of cytomegalovirus exposure and HLA in healthy donors. PCR amplification relied on 60 Vbeta primers (plus 13 Jbeta primers). Assay: immunoSEQ multiplex PCR; the TCRdb copy retains only in-frame clones and omits some. The table includes some 170,000 clones, approximately 80% detected once. The CDR3 has 13 residues. Looked up from germline, CDR1 is SGHAT and CDR2 is FQNNGV. With 4 bases removed from V and 0 bases from J, the gap between germline ends came to 4 bases. This clonotype was sampled from a man in his fifties in good health and CMV-seropositive. The sample consisted of PBMCs. This sequence joins TRBV11-2 and TRBJ1-3; no definite D call. DNA of the CDR3: TGTGCCAGCAGCTACGGCTCTGGAAACACCATATATTTT. It codes for CASSYGSGNTIYF. The whole variable domain, remainder taken from reference TRBV11-2 and TRBJ1-3, is EAGVAQSPRYKIIEKRQSVAFWCNPISGHATLYWYQQILGQGPKLLIQFQNNGVVDDSQLPKDRFSAERLKGVDSTLKIQPAKLEDSAVYLCASSYGSGNTIYFGEGSWLTVV.